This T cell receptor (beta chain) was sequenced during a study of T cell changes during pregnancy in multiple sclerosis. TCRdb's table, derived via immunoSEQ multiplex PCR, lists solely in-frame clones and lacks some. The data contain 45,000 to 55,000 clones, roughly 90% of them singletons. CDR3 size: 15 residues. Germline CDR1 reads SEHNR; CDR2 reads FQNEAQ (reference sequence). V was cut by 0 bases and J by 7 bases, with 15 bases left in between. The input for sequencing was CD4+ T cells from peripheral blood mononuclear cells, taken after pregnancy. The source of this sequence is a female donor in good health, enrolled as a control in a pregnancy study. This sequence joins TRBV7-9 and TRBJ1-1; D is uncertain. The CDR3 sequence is CASSLALAQDDEAFF. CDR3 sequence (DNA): TGTGCCAGCAGCTTAGCGCTGGCGCAGGATGATGAAGCTTTCTTT.